Listed here are 9 T cell receptor beta chains from one sample, sequenced in a study of T cell responses to AZD1222 COVID-19 vaccine. Libraries were prepared by immunoSEQ multiplex PCR; TCRdb keeps only in-frame clonotypes and omits some of them. This table has over 110,000 clones, roughly nine tenths appearing once. This specimen was peripheral blood, taken 28 days after the second AZD1222 dose. The receptors here all came from an adult who received the AZD1222 COVID-19 vaccine.

The chain links TRBV12-3 or TRBV12-4 to TRBJ2-3, with a possible D match to TRBD2 (5 bases). V was trimmed by 6 bases and J by 2 bases, leaving 9 bases between them. The CDR3 length is 13 residues. CDR3 region: CASRRENTDTQYF. CDR3 coding DNA: TGTGCCAGCAGACGGGAAAACACAGATACGCAGTATTTT.

This chain connects TRBV4-1 to TRBJ1-1; D uncertain. The germline gives CDR1 MGHRA, CDR2 YSYEKL. The CDR3 length is 15 residues. V was pared by 8 bases and J by 2 bases, with 18 bases between. CDR3: CASSLPDRDNTEAFF. The CDR3 nucleotides read TGCGCCAGCTCCCTTCCTGATAGGGATAACACTGAAGCTTTCTTT.

This chain connects TRBV4-1 to TRBJ2-2; 10 bases map to TRBD1. The CDR3 spans 15 residues. V gave up 4 bases and J gave up 7 bases; unmatched junction bases: 6. Germline CDR1 is MGHRA and CDR2 is YSYEKL. The CDR3 DNA reads TGCGCCAGCAGCCTCAAGGGACAGGGGAACGGGGAGCTGTTTTTT. It is translated as CASSLKGQGNGELFF.

The chain carries TRBV18 and TRBJ1-5, with no clear D. Germline V gene data show CDR1 as KGHSH and CDR2 as LQKENI. With 1 base removed from V and 5 bases from J, the gap between germline ends came to 6 bases. The CDR3 is made up of 13 amino acids. The CDR3: CASSPRRDQPQHF. In DNA form, the CDR3 reads TGTGCCAGCTCACCACGGAGGGATCAGCCCCAGCATTTT.

This chain uses TRBV5-5 with TRBJ2-1; 10 nucleotides match TRBD1. Germline V gives CDR1 SGHKS, CDR2 YYEKEE (reference sequence). V lost 2 bases, J lost 8 bases, and 4 bases stayed unmatched. This CDR3 region has 14 residues. The CDR3 spells CASSFRQGADEQFF. For the CDR3, the DNA is TGTGCCAGCAGCTTCCGACAGGGGGCAGATGAGCAGTTCTTC.

The CDR3 DNA is TGCAGTGCTAGTACGGGGAATCGTGGCTACACCTTC. It specifies CSASTGNRGYTF. The chain has TRBV20-1 and TRBJ1-2; no reliable D call. V was trimmed by 3 bases and J by 7 bases, leaving 12 bases between them. The CDR3 length is 12 residues. From germline, CDR1 is DFQATT and CDR2 SNEGSKA (reference sequence).

J is TRBJ1-1 and V is TRBV30; D perhaps matches TRBD1 (5 bases). This CDR3 spans 13 amino acids. Germline values: CDR1 GTSNPN, CDR2 SVGIG (reference sequence). Trimming cost V 3 bases and J 4 bases, with 12 bases left between them. This CDR3 reads CAWRVGGSTEAFF. The DNA of the CDR3 is TGTGCCTGGAGAGTGGGGGGATCCACTGAAGCTTTCTTT.

The V gene is TRBV7-2, the J gene TRBJ2-7; D gene unclear. The V end was cut by 5 bases, the J end by 4 bases, with 18 bases between. The CDR3 is 15 amino acids. In germline, CDR1 is SGHTA, CDR2 FQGNSA. CDR3 amino acids: CASSPSKPLFYEQYF. Written as DNA, the CDR3 is TGTGCCAGCAGCCCCTCGAAACCCCTATTTTACGAGCAGTACTTC.

This chain links TRBV7-9 with TRBJ1-2, with D uncertain. CDR3 length equals 14 residues. Trimming removed 5 bases from V and 5 bases from J, with 15 bases in between. The V gene's germline CDR1 is SEHNR and CDR2 FQNEAQ (reference sequence). The DNA of the CDR3 is TGTGCCAGCAGCCCCGACACAGCTAGGTATGGCTACACCTTC. Translation gives CASSPDTARYGYTF.